The 5 T cell receptor beta chains below were found in one sample sequenced in a study of blood T cells in healthy people across ages. A sample-barcoded 5' primer and a J-beta primer mix were used in a second PCR of roughly 7 to 11 cycles. TCRdb ran MiXCR on the 5' RACE reads and lists one entry per CDR3 protein. The top ten hold less than 8% of the sample, which has about 1,500,000 distinct CDR3 sequences, 35% to 45% seen once. Sequenced: blood. The receptors were gathered from a woman under 30 in good health.

This clonotype was picked up many times. The chain employs TRBV20-1 and TRBJ2-5; TRBD2 agrees at 12 bases. J was trimmed by 1 base and V by 0 bases; bases with no gene match: 6. CDR3 size: 17 residues. Germline loops: CDR1 DFQATT, CDR2 SNEGSKA (reference sequence). The CDR3 DNA reads TGCAGTGCTAGAGACGTGCTAGCGGGGGGGTCCCAAGAGACCCAGTACTTC. This gives the protein CSARDVLAGGSQETQYF.

The chain carries TRBV6-2 or TRBV6-3 and TRBJ2-1, with D perhaps TRBD2 (6 bases). Germline V gene data show CDR1 as MNHEY and CDR2 as SVGEGT. The length of the CDR3 is 15 residues. V lost 6 bases and J 8 bases, leaving 20 bases between the germline ends. The CDR3 coding sequence is TGTGCCAGCAGAAGAGAGGGACTGGCGTCGGATGAGCAGTTCTTC. Translated, it gives CASRREGLASDEQFF.

V and J are TRBV2 and TRBJ1-2, with D possibly matching TRBD1 (5 bases). CDR1 is SNHLY, CDR2 FYNNEI, per germline. The CDR3 spans 14 residues. V gave up 7 bases and J gave up 1 base, with 13 bases separating them. For the CDR3, the DNA is TGTGCCAGCAAGGGGCAGGGTAGTAACTATGGCTACACCTTC. This sequence encodes CASKGQGSNYGYTF. Filled out from reference TRBV2 and TRBJ1-2, the complete variable domain reads EPEVTQTPSHQVTQMGQEVILRCVPISNHLYFYWYRQILGQKVEFLVSFYNNEISEKSEIFDDQFSVERPDGSNFTLKIRSTKLEDSAMYFCASKGQGSNYGYTFGSGTRLTVV.

The rearrangement uses TRBV6-6 and TRBJ1-2; possibly TRBD1 for D (5 bases). Germline V gene sequence: CDR1 MNHNY, CDR2 SVGAGI (reference sequence). V lost 10 bases and J 8 bases, leaving 17 bases between the germline ends. This CDR3 has 12 amino acids. CDR3 sequence reads: CATRSGTGGYTF. As DNA, the CDR3 is TGTGCCACTCGATCCGGGACGGGCGGCTACACCTTC.

The J gene is TRBJ2-1, the V gene TRBV6-5; 9 positions agree with TRBD2. The V and J ends lost 1 base and 3 bases, in that order; junction bases with no gene match: 7. This CDR3 contains 17 residues. Germline V gene lookup returns CDR1 MNHEY and CDR2 SVGAGI. CDR3 DNA sequence: TGTGCCAGCAGTTACTTTTCTAGCGGGATTCGCTACAATGAGCAGTTCTTC. As protein: CASSYFSSGIRYNEQFF.